This TCR beta chain is from a study of T cell responses to AZD1222 COVID-19 vaccine (dated by TCRdb to about 2021). As for the study more broadly: A total of just over 230 trial participants underwent TCR sequencing, of whom about 200 received two doses of AZD1222 and about 26 received two doses of the MenACWY control vaccine. Enrollment into the trials was organized by age into subgroups of 18-55, 56-69 and 70-plus years, and those subgroups contained around 150, 28 and 57 TCR-sequenced participants, respectively.

The CDR3 regions of human TCRbeta chains were analyzed by immunosequencing. Concerning the study's data processing: TCRs in the repertoires were compared against a reference library of SARS-CoV-2-specific TCRs that had been generated with the MIRA antigen-specificity platform. Breadth was defined as the fraction of unique TCRs that were SARS-CoV-2-associated. Depth was defined as the fraction of total T cells that were SARS-CoV-2-associated. Using the MIRA data, each spike-specific TCR was assigned both to the spike region to which the TCR was reactive and to a CD4 or CD8 class. Log10-transformed breadth and depth values were compared by one-way ANOVA with Sidak's multiple comparisons tests. TCRdb mirrors the immuneACCESS table, restricted to in-frame sequences. Some clones are absent from its copies; in checked studies, under half trace to an unresolved V gene, and the reason for the others is unknown. V and J calls and clone size are copied from that table; D and trimming were computed from the DNA. The table for this sample lists roughly 150,000 clones; 70% to 90% of them were counted only once. The ten most abundant clones make up 0.95% to 1.1% of the sample.

The time point label for this specimen denotes: about 28 days (+/-7) after the second vaccine dose. Because spike-specific TCR depth and breadth did not differ between the two schedules, AZD1222 recipients who got a second dose at roughly 4 weeks were pooled with those who got a second dose at roughly 12 weeks. Vaccinee samples were obtained from the UK trials COV001 and COV002, which included a single-blind randomized controlled phase 2/3 trial of AZD1222 (ChAdOx1 nCoV-19) in healthy adults. For TCRbeta chain sequencing, PBMC samples were collected from trial participants at day 0 and at day 28 after the second dose. The germline V gene (reference sequence) gives CDR1 as LNHDA and CDR2 as SQIVND. The CDR3 starts with the cysteine, ends with the phenylalanine, and has 14 residues. Just CDR3 DNA is preserved here, 42 bases in frame from base 1. General study outcomes and caveats: Conclusions about previously exposed vaccinees were limited because only a handful of AZD1222 recipients were SARS-CoV-2 seropositive at baseline. CD4 TCRs associated with the vaccine covered the entire spike protein, and the dominant responses were in regions 160-218 and 743-854. Reportedly, close to half of the unique spike-specific TCRs recognized epitopes lying outside the regions that are mutated in the B.1.351 and B.1.1.7 variants. No day 14 peak-response samples were available, so repertoires were characterized only after the peak T cell response. In the small 56-69-year group, the increase in depth fell short of significance, most likely because of low power. Participants were mostly white British and included more females than males, and it was suggested by the authors that clonal diversity may have been underestimated. A significant rise in spike-specific TCR breadth and depth was observed after two AZD1222 doses relative to day 0 and relative to MenACWY recipients.

Comments on this clone: This clone's antigen is unknown. At one of its ends the junction is not consistent with the germline gene, which may arise from a read error.

The chain uses TRBV19 and TRBJ1-2; the D gene assignment is ambiguous. Source: peripheral blood, taken 28 days after the second AZD1222 dose. The clonotype comes from an adult who received the AZD1222 COVID-19 vaccine. The DNA reads as follows: TGTGCCAGCAGTAGTACCCCCAGGAACTATGGCTACACCTTC. Protein translation: CASSSTPRNYGYTF.